These 31 T cell receptor beta chains were sequenced from one sample in a study of metastatic and nonmetastatic thyroid tumors. TCRdb reanalyzed the PCR reads via MiXCR. The table records roughly 40,000 clones, approximately 20% of them present only once. Thyroid surgery was preceded by no treatment in any patient. Sequencing input: tumor tissue. These receptor sequences come from a female donor with papillary thyroid cancer or a benign thyroid nodule (not recorded which). Some clones in this sample may be carry-over from other donors' samples.

This clone was recorded at least ten times. This chain links TRBV28 with TRBJ2-3; D is perhaps TRBD1 (6 bases). V was clipped by 3 bases and J by 2 bases, with 15 bases between them. The CDR3 extends over 16 amino acids. Germline V lookup: CDR1 MDHEN, CDR2 SYDVKM. The CDR3 DNA is TGTGCCAGCAGTTTCCTCGGACAGTCAAACACAGATACGCAGTATTTT. It is translated as CASSFLGQSNTDTQYF.

To note about this clone: This clone may be a read error of a much larger clone one base away. V usage is TRBV3-1 and J usage is TRBJ2-5, with D perhaps TRBD1 or TRBD2 (5 bases each). V lost 0 bases to trimming and J lost 13 bases, with 12 bases between them. CDR3 size: 12 residues. The germline CDR1 and CDR2 sequences are LGHDT and YNNKEL (reference sequence). CDR3 protein: CASSQDRGKPYF. CDR3 coding DNA: TGTGCCAGCAGCCAAGATCGGGGCAAACCGTACTTC.

There are many counts of this clone. Other nucleotide sequences in the sample specify the same CDR3. V usage is TRBV7-9 and J usage is TRBJ2-7; D ambiguous. Germline CDR1 SEHNR, CDR2 FQNEAQ (reference sequence). CDR3 size: 14 residues. Trimming left V 1 base short and J 4 bases short, with 11 bases between. CDR3 DNA sequence: TGTGCCAGCAGCTTAGACCGGCCAGCGTACGAGCAGTACTTC. Translating it yields CASSLDRPAYEQYF.

This clone was recorded at least ten times. The CDR3 DNA is TGTGCCAGCAGTCCGGGACAGCGGTATGAGCAGTTCTTC. It is translated as CASSPGQRYEQFF. The chain links TRBV12-3 or TRBV12-4 to TRBJ2-1, with TRBD1 matching over 7 bases. V was clipped by 5 bases and J by 8 bases; unmatched bases: 6. CDR3 size: 13 residues.

This clone has a count of ten or more. J is TRBJ1-1 and V is TRBV12-3 or TRBV12-4; no clear D. V was cut by 5 bases and J by 5 bases, with 12 bases left in between. This CDR3 spans 13 amino acids. CDR3 region: CASSPRLGTEAFF. The DNA of the CDR3 is TGTGCCAGCAGTCCCCGTTTAGGGACTGAAGCTTTCTTT.

The chain has TRBV14 and TRBJ1-2; tentatively, D is TRBD1 (5 bases). Germline CDR1 SGHDN, CDR2 FVKESK. CDR3 length equals 17 residues. The V end was cut by 3 bases, the J end by 2 bases, with 19 bases between. The CDR3 sequence: CASSHGAGSGANYGYTF. The DNA of the CDR3 is TGTGCCAGCAGCCATGGGGCCGGCTCTGGGGCCAACTATGGCTACACCTTC.

In the case of this clone: A much larger clone differs by one base, so this may be a read error. The V gene is TRBV5-1, the J gene TRBJ2-2; D gene uncertain. The germline V gene has CDR1 SGHRS and CDR2 YFSETQ. V lost 4 bases to trimming and J lost 2 bases, with 18 bases between them. The CDR3 has 17 amino acids. The CDR3 here is CASSHVTLSLNTGELFF. CDR3 in DNA: TGCGCCAGCAGCCATGTGACCCTCTCTTTAAACACCGGGGAGCTGTTTTTT.

This clone was recorded a few times. The chain combines TRBV2 with TRBJ1-5; D is perhaps TRBD1 (5 bases). The V end was cut by 3 bases, the J end by 3 bases, with 9 bases between. CDR1 and CDR2 (germline): SNHLY, FYNNEI. The CDR3 extends over 14 amino acids. The CDR3 DNA reads as TGTGCCAGCAGTGACAGGGCCCTCAATCAGCCCCAGCATTTT. Its protein product is CASSDRALNQPQHF.

This clone was counted ten times or more. This chain uses TRBV11-1 with TRBJ2-1; 7 bases are a match to TRBD2. The CDR3 runs to 16 residues. CDR1 SGHAT and CDR2 FQDESV come from the germline V gene (reference sequence). V gave up 0 bases and J gave up 3 bases; unmatched junction bases: 5. The DNA of the CDR3 is TGTGCCAGCAGCTTAGCCGGACTAGAAGGCTACAATGAGCAGTTCTTC. Encoded protein: CASSLAGLEGYNEQFF.

CDR3 loop: CASTPGRGAGFTEAFF. The CDR3 nucleotides are TGTGCCAGCACCCCCGGGCGGGGGGCAGGGTTCACTGAAGCTTTCTTT. The rearrangement joins TRBV6-2 or TRBV6-3 to TRBJ1-1, with D possibly TRBD1 on 6 matching bases. V lost 7 bases and J 4 bases, leaving 22 bases between the germline ends. The CDR3 totals 16 residues. The germline V gene has CDR1 MNHEY and CDR2 SVGEGT.

This clone has ten or more counts. This chain connects TRBV25-1 to TRBJ1-2, with 8 bases that match TRBD1. V was clipped by 1 base and J by 4 bases; unmatched bases: 11. The V gene's germline CDR1 is MGHDK and CDR2 SYGVNS. This CDR3 comprises 17 residues. CDR3: CASSELGAKTGAYGYTF. For the CDR3, the DNA is TGTGCCAGCAGTGAATTAGGGGCAAAGACAGGGGCCTATGGCTACACCTTC.

About this clone itself: A much larger clone differs from this one at a single base, so this may be a read error. Here the CDR3 reads CASSYSRHTEAFF. DNA for the CDR3: TGTGCCAGCAGCTACTCGAGACATACCGAAGCTTTCTTT. The V and J genes are TRBV6-6 and TRBJ1-1, with D uncertain. Germline V gene data show CDR1 as MNHNY and CDR2 as SVGAGI (reference sequence). The CDR3 is 13 amino acids.

As for this clone: The junction shows a germline mismatch at one end, possibly a read error. Additional DNA sequences in this sample encode the identical CDR3. V and J are TRBV18 and TRBJ1-4; a possible D gene is TRBD1 (6 bases). The CDR3 loop spans 16 amino acids. Germline V CDR1 and CDR2: KGHSH, LQKENI. The CDR3 DNA sequence: TGTGCCAGCTCACCACAGACAGGTCCAACGAATGAAAAACTGTTTTTT. Translating it yields CASSPQTGPTNEKLFF.

On this clone itself: A single base separates this from a much larger clone, so it may be a read error. The chain joins TRBV7-6 to TRBJ2-2; 9 positions match TRBD2. CDR1 SGHVS and CDR2 FNYEAQ come from the germline V gene. The CDR3 extends over 16 amino acids. The CDR3 here is CSSSSTLAGLTGELFF. Here the CDR3 DNA reads TGTTCCAGCAGCTCAACTCTAGCGGGGTTAACCGGGGAGCTGTTTTTT. Full variable domain (outside the CDR3, taken from reference TRBV7-6 and TRBJ2-2): GAGVSQSPRYKVTKRGQDVALRCDPISGHVSLYWYRQALGQGPEFLTYFNYEAQQDKSGLPNDRFSAERPEGSISTLTIQRTEQRDSAMYRCSSSSTLAGLTGELFFGEGSRLTVL.

Many counts were recorded for this clone. The genes are TRBV5-1 and TRBJ1-2; a possible D gene is TRBD1 (5 bases). The CDR3 consists of 14 residues. V gave up 0 bases and J gave up 3 bases, with 9 bases separating them. Germline CDR1 SGHRS, CDR2 YFSETQ. The CDR3 DNA sequence: TGCGCCAGCAGCTTGGCTGGGGGACACTATGGCTACACCTTC. This translates into CASSLAGGHYGYTF.

This clone was recorded at least ten times. This chain links TRBV7-8 with TRBJ1-2, with 8 positions matching TRBD1. With V trimmed by 5 bases and J by 7 bases, 15 bases remained unmatched. CDR1 is SGHVS, CDR2 FQNEAQ, per germline. This CDR3 contains 16 residues. CDR3 residues: CASSGGTGGREFGYTF. The DNA of the CDR3 is TGTGCCAGCAGCGGGGGAACAGGGGGAAGAGAATTTGGCTACACCTTC.

At least ten counts were recorded for this clone. This chain uses TRBV15 with TRBJ2-6; 10 positions agree with TRBD1. Germline values: CDR1 LNHNV, CDR2 YYDKDF (reference sequence). The CDR3 consists of 19 residues. The trim removed 5 bases at V and 0 bases at J, leaving 10 bases unmatched. CDR3 bases: TGTGCCACCAGCGGAGTACCGGGACAGGGGACCTCTGGGGCCAACGTCCTGACTTTC. This translates into CATSGVPGQGTSGANVLTF.

This clone was observed at least ten times. A clone one base away is much larger, so this may be a read error. The chain has TRBV6-5 and TRBJ2-7; tentatively, D is TRBD1 (6 bases). This CDR3 has 13 residues. The V end lost 2 bases, the J end lost 4 bases, and 9 bases lay between the germline ends. Germline CDR1 reads MNHEY; CDR2 reads SVGAGI. Here the CDR3 DNA reads TGTGCCAGCAGTTACGGGACACTATACGAGCAGTACTTC. It yields the protein CASSYGTLYEQYF.

This clone was observed many times. This rearrangement joins TRBV5-1 to TRBJ1-1; 8 positions match TRBD1. J lost 1 base, V lost 4 bases, and 6 bases had no gene match. CDR1 and CDR2 (germline): SGHRS, YFSETQ. The CDR3 contains 15 residues. The CDR3 region is CASSGSGGWNTEAFF. The CDR3 coding sequence is TGCGCCAGCAGCGGTTCAGGGGGCTGGAACACTGAAGCTTTCTTT.

This clone appeared many times. The chain carries TRBV6-1 and TRBJ2-3, with D tentatively TRBD2 (5 bases). Germline CDR1 MNHNS, CDR2 SASEGT. The V gene lost 6 bases and the J gene lost 2 bases, with 12 bases spanning the gap. The CDR3 contains 14 residues. The CDR3 here is CASSEGQTTDTQYF. The DNA for the CDR3 is TGTGCCAGCAGCGAGGGCCAAACCACAGATACGCAGTATTTT.

This clone appeared many times. The chain employs TRBV27 and TRBJ2-2, with TRBD2 identical over 11 bases. The ends lost 2 bases at V and 6 bases at J; junction bases unmatched: 5. Germline CDR1 is MNHEY and CDR2 is SMNVEV (reference sequence). The CDR3 covers 16 residues. Here the CDR3 DNA reads TGTGCCAGCAGTTTAAGTAGCGGGAGGGTTGCCGGGGAGCTGTTTTTT. Its protein product is CASSLSSGRVAGELFF.

This chain uses TRBV6-1 with TRBJ2-7; 10 nucleotides agree with TRBD1. Per the germline V gene, CDR1 is MNHNS and CDR2 is SASEGT. Trimming at V came to 8 bases and at J to 4 bases, leaving 5 bases not matched to a gene. The CDR3 consists of 13 residues. As DNA, the CDR3 is TGTGCCAGCCCCGGGACAGGGGATTACGAGCAGTACTTC. Amino acid sequence: CASPGTGDYEQYF.

This clone was seen ten or more times. The chain couples TRBV19 to TRBJ2-2; TRBD2 matches 14 bases. Trimming removed 5 bases from V and 4 bases from J; junction bases left unmatched: 9. The CDR3 is made up of 18 amino acids. Germline V gene data show CDR1 as LNHDA and CDR2 as SQIVND (reference sequence). This CDR3 is CASSPRSGTSGSTGELFF. As DNA, the CDR3 is TGTGCCAGTAGTCCCCGATCCGGGACTAGCGGGAGCACCGGGGAGCTGTTTTTT.

This clone was observed many times. J is TRBJ1-6 and V is TRBV6-2 or TRBV6-3; D might be TRBD1 (5 bases). Germline-derived CDR1 and CDR2 are MNHEY and SVGEGT. The CDR3 length is 16 residues. V dropped 2 bases and J dropped 5 bases, with 13 bases sitting between them. Here the CDR3 reads CASSYGSPRDNSPLHF. The CDR3 DNA reads TGTGCCAGCAGTTACGGCAGCCCCAGGGATAATTCACCCCTCCACTTT.

The chain carries TRBV11-2 and TRBJ1-2; D is perhaps TRBD1 (6 bases). V lost 5 bases, J lost 3 bases, and 19 bases lay in between. From germline, CDR1 is SGHAT and CDR2 FQNNGV. The CDR3 runs to 16 residues. The DNA of the CDR3 is TGTGCCAGCAGCCCAGGGGACCTAGACAGAGACTATGGCTACACCTTC. It specifies CASSPGDLDRDYGYTF.

At least ten counts were recorded for this clone. The chain employs TRBV19 and TRBJ2-1; tentative D call: TRBD1 (5 bases). The V gene lost 3 bases and the J gene lost 7 bases, with 13 bases spanning the gap. From germline, CDR1 is LNHDA and CDR2 SQIVND (reference sequence). CDR3 length: 14 amino acids. CDR3 sequence (DNA): TGTGCCAGTAGTATGGGCAGGGTGAATAATGAGCAGTTCTTC. Protein product: CASSMGRVNNEQFF.

The chain employs TRBV6-5 and TRBJ2-5; D is unresolved. Germline CDR1 is MNHEY and CDR2 is SVGAGI. The V gene lost 2 bases and the J gene lost 3 bases, with 16 bases spanning the gap. There are 16 residues in the CDR3. The CDR3 DNA reads TGTGCCAGCAGTTACCCCGGTATCGGTGGGGAAGAGACCCAGTACTTC. Translation gives CASSYPGIGGEETQYF.

There are a few counts of this clone. This chain connects TRBV27 to TRBJ2-2; possible D gene TRBD1, 5 bases. The V gene lost 1 base and the J gene lost 0 bases, with 9 bases spanning the gap. Germline CDR1 is MNHEY and CDR2 is SMNVEV (reference sequence). This CDR3 spans 16 amino acids. CDR3 residues: CASSLWQGSNTGELFF. Here the CDR3 DNA reads TGTGCCAGCAGTTTATGGCAGGGATCGAACACCGGGGAGCTGTTTTTT.

Here the CDR3 reads CASSSSGDSSNQPQHF. In DNA form, the CDR3 reads TGTGCCAGCAGCTCGTCAGGGGATTCGAGCAATCAGCCCCAGCATTTT. The gene calls are TRBV11-2 and TRBJ1-5; the D gene is possibly TRBD1 (6 bases). CDR1 and CDR2 from the germline V gene are SGHAT and FQNNGV. There are 16 residues in the CDR3. Trimming shortened V by 4 bases and J by 1 base, and 14 bases separated the two germline ends.

The sample holds many counts of this clone. This sequence joins TRBV30 and TRBJ1-6, with unresolved D. CDR1 is GTSNPN, CDR2 SVGIG, per germline (reference sequence). The V and J ends lost 8 bases and 5 bases respectively, with 19 bases between them. The CDR3 extends over 15 amino acids. The CDR3 DNA is TGTGCCGTGGCGGCCAACGCCCTCCATAATTCACCCCTCCACTTT. Its translation: CAVAANALHNSPLHF.

The chain uses TRBV4-3 and TRBJ2-3; 10 bases fit TRBD2. The V and J ends lost 4 bases and 7 bases, in that order; junction bases with no gene match: 11. CDR1 and CDR2 from the germline V gene are LGHNA and YSLEER. The CDR3 is 16 residues long. The CDR3 loop is CASSPYHSGGAYTQYF. CDR3 nucleotides: TGCGCCAGCAGCCCCTATCACAGCGGGGGGGCATATACGCAGTATTTT.